Presented here are 16 T cell receptor beta chains from one specimen sequenced in a study of T-cell reconstitution after alpha-beta-depleted transplantation in children. Unique molecular identifiers were incorporated when the TCRbeta library was constructed. Each CDR3 protein is one row after TCRdb ran MiXCR on the PCR reads. The repertoire includes hundreds of thousands of distinct CDR3 sequences, around 13% of them detected once, and about 0.79% sits in the top ten. The source material was PBMCs, sampled before TCRalphabeta/CD19-depleted stem cell transplant. The receptors come from a girl aged 2-10 years with congenital amegakaryocytic thrombocytopenia, due to receive a stem cell transplant.

The table lists this clonotype with many counts. This rearrangement joins TRBV12-3 or TRBV12-4 to TRBJ2-2; the match to TRBD1 covers 9 bases. The CDR3 sequence is 15 residues long. Trimming removed 6 bases from V and 1 base from J; junction bases left unmatched: 3. CDR3 sequence (DNA): TGTGCCAGCAGACCGACAGGGGGGAACACCGGGGAGCTGTTTTTT. This translates into CASRPTGGNTGELFF.

This clonotype was observed many times. The chain links TRBV21-1 to TRBJ2-1. TRBV21-1 is a known pseudogene. There are 15 residues in the CDR3. The CDR3, as DNA: TGTGCCAGCAGCAAAGGCCCAGATTACTACAATGAGCAGTTCTTC. The encoded protein is CASSKGPDYYNEQFF.

The chain recombines TRBV12-3 or TRBV12-4 with TRBJ1-2; 12 bases align to TRBD1. The CDR3 has 15 residues. Trimming took 6 bases from V and 5 from J; bases not matched to a gene: 7. This CDR3 is CASSLGQGAMYGYTF. CDR3 nucleotide sequence: TGTGCCAGCAGCCTGGGACAGGGGGCTATGTATGGCTACACCTTC.

This clonotype was counted only a few times. The V call is TRBV3-1, the J call TRBJ2-1; D call uncertain. The germline V gene has CDR1 LGHDT and CDR2 YNNKEL (reference sequence). The V end lost 1 base, the J end lost 0 bases, and 4 bases lay between the germline ends. The CDR3 runs 14 residues. CDR3 region: CASSQGHSYNEQFF. The CDR3 nucleotides read TGTGCCAGCAGCCAAGGACACTCCTACAATGAGCAGTTCTTC.

As for this clonotype: A much bigger clone sits one base away, suggesting this may be a read error. The chain links TRBV29-1 to TRBJ2-6; D is unclear. Germline loops: CDR1 SQVTM, CDR2 ANQGSEA. This CDR3 is built from 13 residues. The CDR3 sequence: CSVQVTGTNVLTF. CDR3 DNA: TGCAGCGTTCAGGTAACTGGGACCAACGTCCTGACTTTC.

This clonotype has a count of ten or more. V and J are TRBV29-1 and TRBJ2-1; 10 bases are a match to TRBD2. The junction had 6 bases not matched to a gene; V was cut back by 6 bases and J by 4 bases. The CDR3 runs 14 residues. Germline CDR1 and CDR2: SQVTM and ANQGSEA. The CDR3 loop is CSVSTSGFYNEQFF. The CDR3, as DNA: TGCAGCGTGTCGACTAGCGGGTTTTACAATGAGCAGTTCTTC.

The gene calls are TRBV28 and TRBJ1-3; the D is unclear. The CDR3 loop spans 15 amino acids. CDR1 is MDHEN and CDR2 is SYDVKM in the germline V gene. V dropped 6 bases and J dropped 1 base, with 13 bases sitting between them. The chain's CDR3 is CASRTSRVSGNTIYF. As DNA, the CDR3 is TGTGCCAGCAGGACCTCGCGTGTATCTGGAAACACCATATATTTT.

On this clonotype itself: The junction shows a germline mismatch at one end, possibly a read error. This chain joins TRBV9 and TRBJ2-2, with D possibly TRBD2 on 5 matching bases. Germline values: CDR1 SGDLS, CDR2 YYNGEE. The length of the CDR3 is 15 residues. CDR3 bases: TGTGCCAGCAGCCCCCGGGGTACAAGCACCGGGGTGCTGTTTTTT. Its translation: CASSPRGTSTGVLFF.

This clonotype was seen a few times. V is TRBV20-1 and J is TRBJ2-7; 7 nucleotides match TRBD2. Trimming cost V 1 base and J 2 bases; bases outside gene matches: 8. CDR1 and CDR2 (germline): DFQATT, SNEGSKA (reference sequence). The CDR3 is 15 residues long. This chain's CDR3 is CSARGPEGGPYEQYF. The CDR3, as DNA: TGCAGTGCTAGAGGACCCGAGGGAGGGCCCTACGAGCAGTACTTC.

The chain couples TRBV20-1 to TRBJ2-1; unclear D gene. From germline, CDR1 is DFQATT and CDR2 SNEGSKA (reference sequence). The V end was cut by 5 bases, the J end by 0 bases, with 11 bases between. The CDR3 totals 14 residues. The CDR3 spells CSAEPQSSYNEQFF. The CDR3, as DNA: TGCAGTGCTGAACCACAGAGCTCCTACAATGAGCAGTTCTTC.

This clonotype was detected a few times. This chain joins TRBV11-2 and TRBJ2-5; TRBD2 agrees at 9 bases. There are 19 residues in the CDR3. V gave up 1 base and J gave up 4 bases; unmatched junction bases: 16. Germline CDR1 and CDR2: SGHAT and FQNNGV. The CDR3 protein is CASSLGPLKETSGRETQYF. The CDR3, as DNA: TGTGCCAGCAGCTTAGGCCCATTGAAAGAGACTAGCGGCCGAGAGACCCAGTACTTC. The full variable domain, completed using reference TRBV11-2 and TRBJ2-5, is EAGVAQSPRYKIIEKRQSVAFWCNPISGHATLYWYQQILGQGPKLLIQFQNNGVVDDSQLPKDRFSAERLKGVDSTLKIQPAKLEDSAVYLCASSLGPLKETSGRETQYFGPGTRLLVL.

This clonotype has just a few counts. In DNA form, the CDR3 reads TGCAGTGCCCAACTAGCGGGAGTTTACAATGAGCAGTTCTTC. Its translation is CSAQLAGVYNEQFF. This chain connects TRBV20-1 to TRBJ2-1; 11 nucleotides align to TRBD2. V was clipped by 6 bases and J by 4 bases; unmatched bases: 5. The germline V gene has CDR1 DFQATT and CDR2 SNEGSKA (reference sequence). CDR3 length: 14 amino acids.

The chain's CDR3 is CASSLPAPGNNYGYTF. The CDR3 DNA is TGTGCCAGCAGTCTCCCTGCTCCGGGCAATAACTATGGCTACACCTTC. The J gene is TRBJ1-2, the V gene TRBV12-3 or TRBV12-4; D unclear. V shed 5 bases and J shed 1 base, with 17 bases lying between them. The CDR3 spans 16 residues.

This clonotype was recorded many times. The chain employs TRBV29-1 and TRBJ2-1, with 11 nucleotides matching TRBD2. Germline V gene lookup returns CDR1 SQVTM and CDR2 ANQGSEA. The junction had 1 base not matched to a gene; V was cut back by 5 bases and J by 4 bases. This CDR3 contains 13 residues. For the CDR3, the DNA is TGCAGCGTTAGGACTAGCGGGTACAATGAGCAGTTCTTC. Amino acid sequence: CSVRTSGYNEQFF.

This clonotype turned up a few times. The chain links TRBV12-3 or TRBV12-4 to TRBJ2-1, with a possible D match to TRBD1 (5 bases). V was shortened by 3 bases and J by 4 bases, with 13 bases between the two germline ends. The CDR3 runs to 15 residues. The chain's CDR3 is CASSLGHGNYNEQFF. The CDR3 DNA is TGTGCCAGCAGTTTGGGGCACGGCAATTACAATGAGCAGTTCTTC.

This clonotype was counted between two and nine times. J is TRBJ2-2 and V is TRBV30; 8 bases line up with TRBD2. Germline CDR1 GTSNPN, CDR2 SVGIG (reference sequence). The ends lost 2 bases at V and 6 bases at J; junction bases unmatched: 5. The length of the CDR3 is 14 residues. CDR3 loop: CAWSIQREPGELFF. CDR3 nucleotides: TGTGCCTGGAGTATCCAGCGGGAGCCCGGGGAGCTGTTTTTT.